Below, one T cell receptor beta chain is given with its context. Its specificity is unknown. The data were produced by immunoSEQ multiplex PCR, yet TCRdb's version contains in-frame clones alone and is incomplete. Of more than 85,000 clones in the sample, about 79% are singletons; the top ten hold roughly 6.3%. The CDR3 runs 13 residues. V was clipped by 5 bases and J by 6 bases; unmatched bases: 7. Germline V lookup: CDR1 SEHNR, CDR2 FQNEAQ (reference sequence). The sample comes from a study of PD-1 blockade in mismatch repair-deficient tumors. Overall study: Enrolled 2013-2016, patients had progressing, pretreated mismatch repair-deficient cancers of 11 to 13 types. General study results and limits: Tumor-resident clones, often undetectable pretreatment in blood, expanded then contracted after pembrolizumab.

Mismatch repair deficiency was confirmed in all patients, by PCR or immunohistochemistry. Three pembrolizumab responders had their TCRs sequenced. Sequenced here: peripheral blood, sampled roughly 35 weeks after starting pembrolizumab. The source of this sequence is an adult with mismatch repair-deficient cancer. V usage is TRBV7-9 and J usage is TRBJ2-7; 7 bases are a match to TRBD2. The CDR3 region is CASSPRLAGEQYF. The CDR3, as DNA: TGTGCCAGCAGCCCGAGACTAGCCGGCGAGCAGTACTTC.